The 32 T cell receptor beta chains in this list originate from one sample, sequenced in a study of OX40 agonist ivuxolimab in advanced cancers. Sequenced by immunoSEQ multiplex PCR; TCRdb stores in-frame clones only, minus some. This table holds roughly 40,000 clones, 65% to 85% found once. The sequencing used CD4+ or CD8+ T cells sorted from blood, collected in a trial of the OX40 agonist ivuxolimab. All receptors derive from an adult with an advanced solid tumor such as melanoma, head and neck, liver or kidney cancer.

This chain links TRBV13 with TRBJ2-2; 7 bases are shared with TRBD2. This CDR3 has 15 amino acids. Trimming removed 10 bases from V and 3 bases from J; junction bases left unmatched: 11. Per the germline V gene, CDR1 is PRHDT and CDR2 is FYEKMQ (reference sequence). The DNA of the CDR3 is TGTGCCACCACGCCGCGCGGGGGATACACCGGGGAGCTGTTTTTT. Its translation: CATTPRGGYTGELFF.

CDR3 protein: CASSLASDTDTQYF. The CDR3 DNA follows: TGTGCCAGCAGCTTGGCTTCAGACACAGATACGCAGTATTTT. This chain uses TRBV5-6 with TRBJ2-3; D gene ambiguous. CDR1 SGHDT and CDR2 YYEEEE come from the germline V gene. The CDR3 consists of 14 residues. V was clipped by 0 bases and J by 2 bases, with 7 bases between them.

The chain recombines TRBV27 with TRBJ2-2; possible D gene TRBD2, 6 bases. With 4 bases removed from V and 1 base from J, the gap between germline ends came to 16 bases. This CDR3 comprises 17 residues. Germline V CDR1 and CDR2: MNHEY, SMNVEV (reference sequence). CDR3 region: CASSSPGRGMNTGELFF. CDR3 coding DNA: TGTGCCAGCAGTTCACCCGGTCGGGGGATGAACACCGGGGAGCTGTTTTTT.

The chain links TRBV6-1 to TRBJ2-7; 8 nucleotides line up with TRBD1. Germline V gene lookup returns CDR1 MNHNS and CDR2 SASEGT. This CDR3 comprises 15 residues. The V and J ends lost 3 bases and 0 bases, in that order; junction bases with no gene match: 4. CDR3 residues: CASSEGQAYSYEQYF. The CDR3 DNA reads TGTGCCAGCAGTGAGGGACAGGCTTACTCCTACGAGCAGTACTTC.

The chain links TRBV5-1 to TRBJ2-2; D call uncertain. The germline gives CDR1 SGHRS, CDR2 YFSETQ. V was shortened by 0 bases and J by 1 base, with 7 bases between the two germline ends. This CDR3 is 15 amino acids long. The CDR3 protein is CASSLALENTGELFF. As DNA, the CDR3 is TGCGCCAGCAGCTTGGCCCTGGAGAACACCGGGGAGCTGTTTTTT.

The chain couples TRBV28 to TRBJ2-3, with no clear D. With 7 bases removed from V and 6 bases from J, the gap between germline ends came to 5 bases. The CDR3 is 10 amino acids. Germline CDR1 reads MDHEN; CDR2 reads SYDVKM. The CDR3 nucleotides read TGTGCCAGCAAAAGTGATACGCAGTATTTT. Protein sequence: CASKSDTQYF.

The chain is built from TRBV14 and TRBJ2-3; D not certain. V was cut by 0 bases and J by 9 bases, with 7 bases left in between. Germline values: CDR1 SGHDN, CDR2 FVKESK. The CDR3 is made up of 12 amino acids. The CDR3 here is CASSQDRQTQYF. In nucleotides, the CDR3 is TGTGCCAGCAGCCAAGATCGGCAGACGCAGTATTTT.

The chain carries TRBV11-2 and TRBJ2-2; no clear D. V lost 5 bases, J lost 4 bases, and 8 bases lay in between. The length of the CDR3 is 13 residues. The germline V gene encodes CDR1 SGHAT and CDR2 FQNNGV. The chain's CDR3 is CASSAGITGELFF. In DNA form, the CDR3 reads TGTGCCAGCAGCGCCGGTATCACCGGGGAGCTGTTTTTT.

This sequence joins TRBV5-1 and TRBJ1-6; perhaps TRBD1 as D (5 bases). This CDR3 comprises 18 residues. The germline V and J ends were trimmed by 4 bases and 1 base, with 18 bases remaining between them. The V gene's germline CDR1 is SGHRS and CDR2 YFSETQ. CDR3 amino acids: CASSTLDSGSSYNSPLHF. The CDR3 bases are TGCGCCAGCAGCACCTTAGACAGTGGGAGTTCCTATAATTCACCCCTCCACTTT.

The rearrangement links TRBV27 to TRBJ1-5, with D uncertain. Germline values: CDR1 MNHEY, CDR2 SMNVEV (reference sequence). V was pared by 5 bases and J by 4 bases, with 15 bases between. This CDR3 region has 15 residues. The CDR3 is CASSVSRMGNQPQHF. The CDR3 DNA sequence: TGTGCCAGCAGTGTCTCTCGGATGGGAAATCAGCCCCAGCATTTT.

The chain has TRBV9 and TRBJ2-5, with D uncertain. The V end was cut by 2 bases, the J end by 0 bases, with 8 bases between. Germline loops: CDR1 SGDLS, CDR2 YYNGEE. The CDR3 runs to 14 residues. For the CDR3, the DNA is TGTGCCAGCAGCGTCGACACGTACCAAGAGACCCAGTACTTC. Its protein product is CASSVDTYQETQYF.

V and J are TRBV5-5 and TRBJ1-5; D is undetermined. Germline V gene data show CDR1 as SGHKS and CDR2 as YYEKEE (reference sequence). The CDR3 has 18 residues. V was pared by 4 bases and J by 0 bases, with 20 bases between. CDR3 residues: CASSNSHRLITSNQPQHF. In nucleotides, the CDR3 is TGTGCCAGCAGCAACAGCCACCGCCTCATTACTAGCAATCAGCCCCAGCATTTT.

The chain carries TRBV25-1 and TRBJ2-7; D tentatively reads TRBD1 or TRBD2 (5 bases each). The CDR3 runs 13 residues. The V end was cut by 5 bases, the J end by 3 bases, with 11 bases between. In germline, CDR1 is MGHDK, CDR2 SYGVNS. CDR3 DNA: TGTGCCAGCAGTCCCGCTGGGGGCTACGAGCAGTACTTC. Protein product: CASSPAGGYEQYF.

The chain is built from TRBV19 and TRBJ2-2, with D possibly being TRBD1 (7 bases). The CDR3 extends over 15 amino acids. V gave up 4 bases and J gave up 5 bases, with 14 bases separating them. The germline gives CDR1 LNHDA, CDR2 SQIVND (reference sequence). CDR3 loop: CASSTRTGGTGELFF. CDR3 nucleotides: TGTGCCAGTAGTACTCGGACAGGAGGGACCGGGGAGCTGTTTTTT.

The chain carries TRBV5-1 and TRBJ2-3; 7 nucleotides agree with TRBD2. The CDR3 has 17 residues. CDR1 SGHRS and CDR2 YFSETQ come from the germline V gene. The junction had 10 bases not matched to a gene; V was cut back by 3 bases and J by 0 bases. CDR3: CASSWPRGDYSTDTQYF. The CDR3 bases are TGCGCCAGCAGCTGGCCTCGGGGGGACTATAGCACAGATACGCAGTATTTT.

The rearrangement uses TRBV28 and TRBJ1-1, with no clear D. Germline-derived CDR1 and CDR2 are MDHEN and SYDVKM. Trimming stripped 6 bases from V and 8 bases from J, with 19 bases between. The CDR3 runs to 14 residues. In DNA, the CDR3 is TGTGCCAGCAGCACTACGGCAGACGGGCCAGAAGCTTTCTTT. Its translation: CASSTTADGPEAFF.

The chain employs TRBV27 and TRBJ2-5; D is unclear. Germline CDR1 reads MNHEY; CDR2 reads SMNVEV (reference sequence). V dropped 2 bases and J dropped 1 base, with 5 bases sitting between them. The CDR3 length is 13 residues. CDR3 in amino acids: CASSLGVQETQYF. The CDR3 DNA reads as TGTGCCAGCAGTTTAGGAGTCCAAGAGACCCAGTACTTC.

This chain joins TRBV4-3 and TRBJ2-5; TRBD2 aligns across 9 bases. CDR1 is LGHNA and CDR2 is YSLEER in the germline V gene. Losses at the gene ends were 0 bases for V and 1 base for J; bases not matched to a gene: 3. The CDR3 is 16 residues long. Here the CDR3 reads CASSQDSGGAQETQYF. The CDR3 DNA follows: TGCGCCAGCAGCCAAGATAGCGGGGGAGCCCAAGAGACCCAGTACTTC.

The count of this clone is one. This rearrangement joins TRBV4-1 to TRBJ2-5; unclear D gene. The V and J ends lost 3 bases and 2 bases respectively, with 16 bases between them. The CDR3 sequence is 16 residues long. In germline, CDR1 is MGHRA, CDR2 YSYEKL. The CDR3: CASSQFQKSDQETQYF. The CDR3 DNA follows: TGCGCCAGCAGCCAGTTCCAGAAGTCCGATCAAGAGACCCAGTACTTC.

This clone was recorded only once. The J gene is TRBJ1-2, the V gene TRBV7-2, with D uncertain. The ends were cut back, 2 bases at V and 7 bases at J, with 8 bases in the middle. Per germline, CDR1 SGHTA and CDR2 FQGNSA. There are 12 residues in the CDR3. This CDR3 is CASSLRASGYTF. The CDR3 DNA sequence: TGTGCCAGCAGCTTACGGGCGAGTGGCTACACCTTC.

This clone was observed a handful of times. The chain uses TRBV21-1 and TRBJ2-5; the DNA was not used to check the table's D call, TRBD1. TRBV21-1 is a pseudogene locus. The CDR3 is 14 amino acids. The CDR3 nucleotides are TGTGCCAGCAGCAAAATCCGGCTCAGGGAGACCCAGTACTTC. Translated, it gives CASSKIRLRETQYF.

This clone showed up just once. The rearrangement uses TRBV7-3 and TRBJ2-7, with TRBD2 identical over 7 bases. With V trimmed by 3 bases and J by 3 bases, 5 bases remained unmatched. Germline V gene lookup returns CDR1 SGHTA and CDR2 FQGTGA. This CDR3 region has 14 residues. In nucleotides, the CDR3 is TGTGCCAGCAGCTTTAGCGGGCCGAACTACGAGCAGTACTTC. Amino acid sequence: CASSFSGPNYEQYF.

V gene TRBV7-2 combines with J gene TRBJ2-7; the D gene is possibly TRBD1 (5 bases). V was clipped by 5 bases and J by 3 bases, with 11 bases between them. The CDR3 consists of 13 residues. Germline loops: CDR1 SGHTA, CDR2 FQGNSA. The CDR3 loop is CASSTTVRYEQYF. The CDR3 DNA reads TGTGCCAGCAGCACGACAGTCCGCTACGAGCAGTACTTC.

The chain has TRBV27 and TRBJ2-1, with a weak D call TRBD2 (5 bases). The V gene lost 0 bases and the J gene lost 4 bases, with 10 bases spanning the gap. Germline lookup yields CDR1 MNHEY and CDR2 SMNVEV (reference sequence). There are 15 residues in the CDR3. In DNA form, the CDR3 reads TGTGCCAGCAGTTTATCCTGGCGGGCATACAATGAGCAGTTCTTC. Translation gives CASSLSWRAYNEQFF.

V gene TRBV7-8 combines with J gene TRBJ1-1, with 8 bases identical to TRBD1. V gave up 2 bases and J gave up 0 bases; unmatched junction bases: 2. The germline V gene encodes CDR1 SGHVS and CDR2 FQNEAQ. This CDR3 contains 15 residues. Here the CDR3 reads CASSLTRGLNTEAFF. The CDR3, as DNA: TGTGCCAGCAGCTTAACCAGGGGGCTGAACACTGAAGCTTTCTTT.

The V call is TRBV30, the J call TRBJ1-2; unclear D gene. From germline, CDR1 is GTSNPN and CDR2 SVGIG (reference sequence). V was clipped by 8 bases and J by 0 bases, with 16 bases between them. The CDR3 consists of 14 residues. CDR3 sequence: CARGPIPSNYGYTF. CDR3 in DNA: TGTGCCCGCGGACCGATACCCTCTAACTATGGCTACACCTTC.

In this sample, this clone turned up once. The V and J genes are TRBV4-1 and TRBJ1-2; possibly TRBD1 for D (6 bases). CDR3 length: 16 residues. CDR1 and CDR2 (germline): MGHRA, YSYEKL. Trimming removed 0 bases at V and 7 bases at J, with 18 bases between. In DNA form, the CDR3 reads TGCGCCAGCAGCCAAGAACAGGGAGTGTACTCGCTTGGCTACACCTTC. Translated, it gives CASSQEQGVYSLGYTF.

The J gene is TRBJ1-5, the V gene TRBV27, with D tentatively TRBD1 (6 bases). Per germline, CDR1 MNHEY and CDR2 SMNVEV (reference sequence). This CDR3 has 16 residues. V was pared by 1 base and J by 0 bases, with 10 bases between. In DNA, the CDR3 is TGTGCCAGCAGTTTATTGGCAGGGGTTAGCAATCAGCCCCAGCATTTT. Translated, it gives CASSLLAGVSNQPQHF.

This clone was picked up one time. CDR3 loop: CASSQDGRVGNEQFF. The CDR3 region has the DNA TGCGCCAGCAGCCAAGATGGCAGGGTTGGCAATGAGCAGTTCTTC. The chain employs TRBV4-3 and TRBJ2-1; D is perhaps TRBD1 (5 bases). Germline CDR1 is LGHNA and CDR2 is YSLEER. The CDR3 is made up of 15 amino acids. Between the trimmed V and J ends, which lost 0 bases and 6 bases, there was a span of 12 bases.

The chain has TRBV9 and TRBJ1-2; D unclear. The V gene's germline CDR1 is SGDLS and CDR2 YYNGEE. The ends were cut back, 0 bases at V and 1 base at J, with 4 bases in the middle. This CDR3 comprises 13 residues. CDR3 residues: CASSVDFNYGYTF. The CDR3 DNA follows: TGTGCCAGCAGCGTAGACTTTAACTATGGCTACACCTTC. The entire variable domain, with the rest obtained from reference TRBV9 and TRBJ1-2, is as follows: DSGVTQTPKHLITATGQRVTLRCSPRSGDLSVYWYQQSLDQGLQFLIQYYNGEERAKGNILERFSAQQFPDLHSELNLSSLELGDSALYFCASSVDFNYGYTFGSGTRLTVV.

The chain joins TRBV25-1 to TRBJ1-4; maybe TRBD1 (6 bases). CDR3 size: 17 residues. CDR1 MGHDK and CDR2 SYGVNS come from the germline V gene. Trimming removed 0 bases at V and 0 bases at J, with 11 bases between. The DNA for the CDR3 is TGTGCCAGCAGTGAATACCCCGGGACACCAACTAATGAAAAACTGTTTTTT. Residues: CASSEYPGTPTNEKLFF. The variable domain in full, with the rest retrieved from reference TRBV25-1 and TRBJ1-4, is EADIYQTPRYLVIGTGKKITLECSQTMGHDKMYWYQQDPGMELHLIHYSYGVNSTEKGDLSSESTVSRIRTEHFPLTLESARPSHTSQYLCASSEYPGTPTNEKLFFGSGTQLSVL.

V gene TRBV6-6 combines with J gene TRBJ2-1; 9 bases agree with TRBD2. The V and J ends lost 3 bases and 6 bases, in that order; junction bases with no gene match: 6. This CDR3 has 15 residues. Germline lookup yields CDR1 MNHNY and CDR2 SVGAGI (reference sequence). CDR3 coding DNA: TGTGCCAGCAGTTATACTGCGGGAGGGCTCAATGAGCAGTTCTTC. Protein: CASSYTAGGLNEQFF.